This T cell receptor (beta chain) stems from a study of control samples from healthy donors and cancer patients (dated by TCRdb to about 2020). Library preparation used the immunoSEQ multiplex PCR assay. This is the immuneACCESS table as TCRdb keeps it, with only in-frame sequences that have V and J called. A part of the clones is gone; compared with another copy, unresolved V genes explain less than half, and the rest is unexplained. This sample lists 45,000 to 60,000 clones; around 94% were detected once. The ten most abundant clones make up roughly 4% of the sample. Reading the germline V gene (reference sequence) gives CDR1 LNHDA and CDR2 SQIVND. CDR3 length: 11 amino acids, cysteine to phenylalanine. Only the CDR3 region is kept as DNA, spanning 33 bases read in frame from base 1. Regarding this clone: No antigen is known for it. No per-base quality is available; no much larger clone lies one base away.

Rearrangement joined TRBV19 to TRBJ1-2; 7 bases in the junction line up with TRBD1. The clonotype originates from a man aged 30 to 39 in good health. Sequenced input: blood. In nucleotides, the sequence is TGTGGCTCCGGGACAGACTATGGCTACACCTTC. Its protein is CGSGTDYGYTF.